One and the same sample provided the 5 T cell receptor beta chains below, sequenced in a study of cytomegalovirus exposure and HLA in healthy donors. Primers: 60 Vbeta forward and 13 Jbeta reverse. This table comes from immunoSEQ multiplex PCR, and its TCRdb copy is limited to in-frame clones, with some not included. This repertoire shows fewer than 250,000 clones, roughly 80% found once; its top ten account for 2.9%. Specimen: PBMCs. The source of these receptors is a man aged 30 to 45 in good health and CMV-seronegative.

Points on this clone: A junction end diverges from the germline sequence, so it may reflect a read error. The rearrangement links TRBV7-2 to TRBJ2-6, with D possibly TRBD1 on 5 matching bases. The CDR3 is 17 residues long. Germline V CDR1 and CDR2: SGHTA, FQGNSA. In nucleotides, the CDR3 is TGTGCCAGCAGCTCTAGGGGCTCTACGTCTGGGGCCAGCGTCCTGACTTTC. This translates into CASSSRGSTSGASVLTF. The entire variable domain, with the rest obtained from reference TRBV7-2 and TRBJ2-6, is as follows: GAGVSQSPSNKVTEKGKDVELRCDPISGHTALYWYRQSLGQGLEFLIYFQGNSAPDKSGLPSDRFSAERTGGSVSTLTIQRTQQEDSAVYLCASSSRGSTSGASVLTFGAGSRLTVL.

The J gene is TRBJ1-4, the V gene TRBV28; a weak D match, TRBD1 (6 bases). V was trimmed by 4 bases and J by 0 bases, leaving 9 bases between them. Looked up from germline, CDR1 is MDHEN and CDR2 is SYDVKM. The CDR3 has 15 amino acids. The CDR3 loop is CASSWTVATNEKLFF. As DNA, the CDR3 is TGTGCCAGCAGTTGGACAGTAGCAACTAATGAAAAACTGTTTTTT. The full variable domain, in which reference TRBV28 and TRBJ1-4 provide the parts outside the CDR3, is DVKVTQSSRYLVKRTGEKVFLECVQDMDHENMFWYRQDPGLGLRLIYFSYDVKMKEKGDIPEGYSVSREKKERFSLILESASTNQTSMYLCASSWTVATNEKLFFGSGTQLSVL.

The chain combines TRBV13 with TRBJ2-7; 8 bases are shared with TRBD1. V was pared by 4 bases and J by 2 bases, with 10 bases of the junction left unmatched. Germline V gene data show CDR1 as PRHDT and CDR2 as FYEKMQ (reference sequence). CDR3 length equals 16 residues. CDR3 bases: TGTGCCAGCAGCTCACAAGGGGACAGGCCGACCTACGAGCAGTACTTC. Residues: CASSSQGDRPTYEQYF. The complete variable domain, with remaining parts taken from reference TRBV13 and TRBJ2-7, reads AAGVIQSPRHLIKEKRETATLKCYPIPRHDTVYWYQQGPGQDPQFLISFYEKMQSDKGSIPDRFSAQQFSDYHSELNMSSLELGDSALYFCASSSQGDRPTYEQYFGPGTRLTVT.

This clone was seen only once. The V and J genes are TRBV15 and TRBJ1-3, with unresolved D. Germline CDR1 is LNHNV and CDR2 is YYDKDF (reference sequence). The V end was cut by 3 bases, the J end by 0 bases, with 6 bases between. There are 14 residues in the CDR3. In nucleotides, the CDR3 is TGTGCCACCAGCAGCCGCAGCTCTGGAAACACCATATATTTT. Protein product: CATSSRSSGNTIYF.

The rearrangement uses TRBV4-2 and TRBJ2-7; D remains unclear. Germline V gene lookup returns CDR1 LGHNA and CDR2 YNFKEQ. The CDR3 covers 14 residues. V was cut by 0 bases and J by 2 bases, with 8 bases left in between. In DNA form, the CDR3 reads TGTGCCAGCAGCCAAGACGTCAACACCTACGAGCAGTACTTC. Residues: CASSQDVNTYEQYF.